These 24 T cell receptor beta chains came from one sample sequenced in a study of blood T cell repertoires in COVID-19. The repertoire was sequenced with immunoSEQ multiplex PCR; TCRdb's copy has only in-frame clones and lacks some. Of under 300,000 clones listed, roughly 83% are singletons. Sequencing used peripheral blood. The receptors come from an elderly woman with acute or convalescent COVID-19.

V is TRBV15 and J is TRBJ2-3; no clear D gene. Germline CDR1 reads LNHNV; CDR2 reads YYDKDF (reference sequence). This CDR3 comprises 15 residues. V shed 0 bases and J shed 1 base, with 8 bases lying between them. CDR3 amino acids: CATSRELPGTDTQYF. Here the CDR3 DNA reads TGTGCCACCAGCAGAGAACTCCCGGGCACAGATACGCAGTATTTT.

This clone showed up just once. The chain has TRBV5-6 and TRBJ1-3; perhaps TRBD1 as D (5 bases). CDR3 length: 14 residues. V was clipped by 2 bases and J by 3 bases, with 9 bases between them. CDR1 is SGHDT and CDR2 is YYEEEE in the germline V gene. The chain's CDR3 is CASSLRGIGNTIYF. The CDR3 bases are TGTGCCAGCAGCTTAAGGGGTATTGGAAACACCATATATTTT.

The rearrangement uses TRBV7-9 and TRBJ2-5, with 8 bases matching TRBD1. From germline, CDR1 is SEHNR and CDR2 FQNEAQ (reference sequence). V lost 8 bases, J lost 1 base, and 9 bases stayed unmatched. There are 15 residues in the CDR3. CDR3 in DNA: TGTGCCAGCGAGACAGGGGTTCGACCCCAAGAGACCCAGTACTTC. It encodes CASETGVRPQETQYF.

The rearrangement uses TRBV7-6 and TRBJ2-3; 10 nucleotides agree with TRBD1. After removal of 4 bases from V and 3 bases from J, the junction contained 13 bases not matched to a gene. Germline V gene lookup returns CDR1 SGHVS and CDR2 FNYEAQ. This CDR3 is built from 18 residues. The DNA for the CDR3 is TGTGCCAGCAGCTCAGGCCGCTCCCGGGACAGGGGTACAGATACGCAGTATTTT. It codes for CASSSGRSRDRGTDTQYF.

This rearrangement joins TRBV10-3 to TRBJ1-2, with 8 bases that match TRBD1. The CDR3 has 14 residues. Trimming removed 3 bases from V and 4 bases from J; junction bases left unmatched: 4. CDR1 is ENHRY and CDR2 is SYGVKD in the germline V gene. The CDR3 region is CAISERQGIYGYTF. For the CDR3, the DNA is TGTGCCATCAGTGAAAGACAGGGGATCTATGGCTACACCTTC.

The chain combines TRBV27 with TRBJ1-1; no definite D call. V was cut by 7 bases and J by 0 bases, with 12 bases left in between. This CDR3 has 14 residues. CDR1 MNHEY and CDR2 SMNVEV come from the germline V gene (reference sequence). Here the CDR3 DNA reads TGTGCCAGCAAAGGTAACAGCCTGAACACTGAAGCTTTCTTT. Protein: CASKGNSLNTEAFF.

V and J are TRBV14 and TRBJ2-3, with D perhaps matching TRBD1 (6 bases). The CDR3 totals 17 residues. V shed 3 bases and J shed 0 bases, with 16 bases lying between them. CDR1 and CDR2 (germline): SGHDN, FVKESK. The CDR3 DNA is TGTGCCAGCAGCCACCACCGGGACACCACTAGCACAGATACGCAGTATTTT. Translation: CASSHHRDTTSTDTQYF. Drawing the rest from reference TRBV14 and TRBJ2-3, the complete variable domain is EAGVTQFPSHSVIEKGQTVTLRCDPISGHDNLYWYRRVMGKEIKFLLHFVKESKQDESGMPNNRFLAERTGGTYSTLKVQPAELEDSGVYFCASSHHRDTTSTDTQYFGPGTRLTVL.

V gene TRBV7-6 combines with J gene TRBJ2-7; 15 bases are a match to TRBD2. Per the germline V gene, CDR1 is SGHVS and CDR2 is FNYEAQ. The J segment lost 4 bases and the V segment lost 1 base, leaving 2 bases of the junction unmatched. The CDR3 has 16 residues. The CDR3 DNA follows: TGTGCCAGCAGCTTAGGGACTAGCGGGGGGGCGTACGAGCAGTACTTC. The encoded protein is CASSLGTSGGAYEQYF.

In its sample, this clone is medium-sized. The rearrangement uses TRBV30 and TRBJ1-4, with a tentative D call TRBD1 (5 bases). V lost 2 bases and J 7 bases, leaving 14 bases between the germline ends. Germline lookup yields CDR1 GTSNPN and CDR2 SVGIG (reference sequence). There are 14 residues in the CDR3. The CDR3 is CAWSIGGRGEKLFF. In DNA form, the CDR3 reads TGTGCCTGGAGTATCGGGGGGAGGGGTGAAAAACTGTTTTTT.

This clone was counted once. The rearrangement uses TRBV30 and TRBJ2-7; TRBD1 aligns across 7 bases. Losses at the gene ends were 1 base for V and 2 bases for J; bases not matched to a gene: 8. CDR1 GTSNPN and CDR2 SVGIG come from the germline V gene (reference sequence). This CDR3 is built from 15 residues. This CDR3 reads CAWSALTGNTYEQYF. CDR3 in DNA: TGTGCCTGGAGTGCACTGACAGGGAACACCTACGAGCAGTACTTC.

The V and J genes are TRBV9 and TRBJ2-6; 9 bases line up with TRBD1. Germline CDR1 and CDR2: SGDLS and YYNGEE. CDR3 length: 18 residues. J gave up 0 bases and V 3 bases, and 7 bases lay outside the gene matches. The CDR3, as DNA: TGTGCCAGCAGCGCGGGACAGGGTCCTAGCTCTGGGGCCAACGTCCTGACTTTC. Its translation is CASSAGQGPSSGANVLTF. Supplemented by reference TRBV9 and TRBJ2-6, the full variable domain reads DSGVTQTPKHLITATGQRVTLRCSPRSGDLSVYWYQQSLDQGLQFLIQYYNGEERAKGNILERFSAQQFPDLHSELNLSSLELGDSALYFCASSAGQGPSSGANVLTFGAGSRLTVL.

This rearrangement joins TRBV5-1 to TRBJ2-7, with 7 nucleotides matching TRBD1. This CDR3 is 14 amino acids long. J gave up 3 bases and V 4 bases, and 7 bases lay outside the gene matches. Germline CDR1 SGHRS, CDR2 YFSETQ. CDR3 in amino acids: CASSPGTAHYEQYF. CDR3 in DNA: TGCGCCAGCAGCCCCGGGACAGCCCACTACGAGCAGTACTTC.

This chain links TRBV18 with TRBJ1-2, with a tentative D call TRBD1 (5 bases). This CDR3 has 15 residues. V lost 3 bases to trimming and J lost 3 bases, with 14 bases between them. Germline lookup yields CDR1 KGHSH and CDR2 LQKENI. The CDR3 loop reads CASSPQGAIDYGYTF. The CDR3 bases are TGTGCCAGCTCACCGCAGGGTGCTATAGACTATGGCTACACCTTC.

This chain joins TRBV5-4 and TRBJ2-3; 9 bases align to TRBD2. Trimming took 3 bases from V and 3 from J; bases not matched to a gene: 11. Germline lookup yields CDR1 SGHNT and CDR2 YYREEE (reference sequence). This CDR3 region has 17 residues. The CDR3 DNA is TGTGCCAGCAGCTCGGCTTCGAGGCGGGGGGGTACAGATACGCAGTATTTT. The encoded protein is CASSSASRRGGTDTQYF.

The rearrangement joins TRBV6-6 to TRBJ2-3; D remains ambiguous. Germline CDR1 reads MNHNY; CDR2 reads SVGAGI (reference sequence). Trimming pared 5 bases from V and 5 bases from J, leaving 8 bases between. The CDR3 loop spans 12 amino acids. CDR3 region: CASSPTGDTQYF. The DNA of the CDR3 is TGTGCCAGCAGTCCTACGGGAGATACGCAGTATTTT.

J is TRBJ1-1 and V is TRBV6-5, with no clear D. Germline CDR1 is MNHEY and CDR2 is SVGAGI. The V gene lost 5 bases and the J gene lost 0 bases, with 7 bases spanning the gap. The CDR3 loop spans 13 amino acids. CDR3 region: CASSRSMNTEAFF. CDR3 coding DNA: TGTGCCAGCAGTCGGTCGATGAACACTGAAGCTTTCTTT.

The CDR3 coding sequence is TGCAGCGTTGCTGTCTCCTATAATTCACCCCTCCACTTT. It codes for CSVAVSYNSPLHF. The V and J genes are TRBV29-1 and TRBJ1-6; D is unresolved. The length of the CDR3 is 13 residues. Germline V lookup: CDR1 SQVTM, CDR2 ANQGSEA. The germline V and J ends were trimmed by 4 bases and 0 bases, with 4 bases remaining between them. The whole variable domain, remainder taken from reference TRBV29-1 and TRBJ1-6, is SAVISQKPSRDICQRGTSLTIQCQVDSQVTMMFWYRQQPGQSLTLIATANQGSEATYESGFVIDKFPISRPNLTFSTLTVSNMSPEDSSIYLCSVAVSYNSPLHFGNGTRLTVT.

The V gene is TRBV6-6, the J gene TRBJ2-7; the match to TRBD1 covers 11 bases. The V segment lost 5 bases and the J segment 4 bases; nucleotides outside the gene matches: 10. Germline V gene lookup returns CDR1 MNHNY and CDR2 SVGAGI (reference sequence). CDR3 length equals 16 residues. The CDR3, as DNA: TGTGCCAGCAGTCGACTGACCGGGACAGGGGGGTACGAGCAGTACTTC. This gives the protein CASSRLTGTGGYEQYF.

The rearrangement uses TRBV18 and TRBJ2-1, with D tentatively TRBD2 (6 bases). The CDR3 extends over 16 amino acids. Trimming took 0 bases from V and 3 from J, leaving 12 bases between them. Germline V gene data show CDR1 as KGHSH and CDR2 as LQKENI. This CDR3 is CASSPPLGGFYNEQFF. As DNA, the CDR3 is TGTGCCAGCTCACCACCGCTTGGGGGGTTCTACAATGAGCAGTTCTTC.

CDR3 coding DNA: TGTGCCAGCAGTTTGGCAGGGAGGGCTGAAAAACTGTTTTTT. The encoded protein is CASSLAGRAEKLFF. The chain couples TRBV28 to TRBJ1-4, with a weak D call TRBD1 (5 bases). Germline V gene data show CDR1 as MDHEN and CDR2 as SYDVKM. This CDR3 has 14 residues. V lost 3 bases and J lost 7, with 12 bases in between.

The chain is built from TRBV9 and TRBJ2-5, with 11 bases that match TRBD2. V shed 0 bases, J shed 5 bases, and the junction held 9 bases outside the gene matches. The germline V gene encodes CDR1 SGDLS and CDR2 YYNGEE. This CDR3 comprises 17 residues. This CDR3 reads CASSVGASGGSWETQYF. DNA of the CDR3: TGTGCCAGCAGCGTAGGGGCTAGCGGGGGGTCATGGGAGACCCAGTACTTC. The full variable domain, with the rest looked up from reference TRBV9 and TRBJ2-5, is DSGVTQTPKHLITATGQRVTLRCSPRSGDLSVYWYQQSLDQGLQFLIQYYNGEERAKGNILERFSAQQFPDLHSELNLSSLELGDSALYFCASSVGASGGSWETQYFGPGTRLLVL.

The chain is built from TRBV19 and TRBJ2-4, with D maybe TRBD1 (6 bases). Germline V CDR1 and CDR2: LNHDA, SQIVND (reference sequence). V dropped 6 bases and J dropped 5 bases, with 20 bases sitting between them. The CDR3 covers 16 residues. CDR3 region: CASRPNLPGQENIQYF. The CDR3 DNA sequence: TGTGCCAGTAGACCCAACTTACCGGGACAAGAAAACATTCAGTACTTC.

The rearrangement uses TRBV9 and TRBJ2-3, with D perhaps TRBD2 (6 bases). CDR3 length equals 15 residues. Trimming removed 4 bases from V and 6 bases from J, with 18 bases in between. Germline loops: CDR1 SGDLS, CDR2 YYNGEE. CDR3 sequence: CASSLQDRRGDTQYF. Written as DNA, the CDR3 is TGTGCCAGCAGCTTACAGGACCGCCGGGGGGATACGCAGTATTTT.

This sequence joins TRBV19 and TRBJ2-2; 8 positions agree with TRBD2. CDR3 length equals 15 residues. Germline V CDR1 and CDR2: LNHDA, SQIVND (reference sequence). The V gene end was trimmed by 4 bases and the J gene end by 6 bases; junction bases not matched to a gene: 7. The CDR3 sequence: CASSRPGGVSGELFF. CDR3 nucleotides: TGTGCCAGTAGTAGGCCCGGGGGGGTGTCCGGGGAGCTGTTTTTT.